This TCR beta chain was retrieved from a study of radiotherapy plus CTLA-4 blockade in lung cancer. Germline values: CDR1 SGHVS, CDR2 FQNEAQ. Trimming pared 2 bases from V and 2 bases from J, leaving 13 bases between. The CDR3 totals 15 residues. TCRdb's copy holds only in-frame clones and misses some; the assay was immunoSEQ multiplex PCR. The sample has 100,000 or so clones; about four fifths are singletons. The J gene is TRBJ2-7, the V gene TRBV7-8; D is possibly TRBD2 (5 bases). The receptor was derived from a human donor with non-small cell lung cancer that progressed on radiotherapy plus ipilimumab. The input for sequencing was peripheral blood, taken from a patient treated with radiotherapy plus ipilimumab. The CDR3, as DNA: TGTGCCAGCAGCTTACAGTTCCGGGGAACCTACGAGCAGTACGTC. Its translation: CASSLQFRGTYEQYV.